The T cell receptor (beta chain) under discussion was sequenced for a study of spatial heterogeneity in lung cancer. On the study more broadly: Raw sequencing reads included, on average, more than eight appearances of each unique TCR and UMI combination.

V gave up 4 bases and J gave up 9 bases; unmatched junction bases: 5. The CDR3 contains 13 residues. In germline, CDR1 is LGHDT, CDR2 YNNKEL (reference sequence). Time point given: sample taken at primary tumor resection. Frozen PBMC, nontumor lung or tumor provided whole RNA, which was sequenced unsorted. Samples came from roughly 70 TRACERx patients with untreated early-stage lung cancer. Individual TCR cDNA molecules each bore their own unique molecular identifier. TCRdb re-derived calls from the 5' RACE reads in MiXCR, one entry per CDR3 protein. The sample has under 75,000 distinct CDR3 sequences, 8.4% seen once.

The rearrangement links TRBV3-1 to TRBJ2-1; 8 nucleotides line up with TRBD2. The sample consisted of PBMCs, taken at surgery. This clonotype was obtained from a female donor with early-stage non-small cell lung cancer. The CDR3 nucleotides read TGTGCCAGCAGCCTCGGGACTAGTGGTGAGCAGTTCTTC. This codes for CASSLGTSGEQFF.